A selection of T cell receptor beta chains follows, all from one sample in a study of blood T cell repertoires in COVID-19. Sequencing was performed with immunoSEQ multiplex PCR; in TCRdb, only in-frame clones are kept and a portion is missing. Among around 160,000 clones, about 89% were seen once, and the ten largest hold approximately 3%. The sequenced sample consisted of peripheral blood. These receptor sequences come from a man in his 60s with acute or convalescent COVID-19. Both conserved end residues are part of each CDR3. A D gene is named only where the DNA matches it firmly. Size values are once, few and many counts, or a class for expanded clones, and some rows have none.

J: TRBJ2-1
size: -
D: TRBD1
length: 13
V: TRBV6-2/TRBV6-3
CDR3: CASSGSGGREQFF
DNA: TGTGCCAGCAGTGGATCAGGGGGTCGGGAGCAGTTCTTC

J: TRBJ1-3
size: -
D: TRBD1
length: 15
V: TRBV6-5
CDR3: CASSQGGYSGNTIYF
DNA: TGTGCCAGCAGCCAGGGGGGCTACTCTGGAAACACCATATATTTT

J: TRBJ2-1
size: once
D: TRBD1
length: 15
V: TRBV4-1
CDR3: CASSQGTGYIHEQFF
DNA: TGCGCCAGCAGCCAGGGGACAGGGTACATCCATGAGCAGTTCTTC

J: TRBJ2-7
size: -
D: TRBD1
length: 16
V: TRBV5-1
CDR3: CASSSYQGAGGNEQYF
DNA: TGCGCCAGCAGCTCGTACCAGGGGGCCGGCGGGAACGAGCAGTACTTC

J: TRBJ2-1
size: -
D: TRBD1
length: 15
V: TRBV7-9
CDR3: CASSPPGQTYNEQFF
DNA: TGTGCCAGCAGCCCGCCGGGACAGACCTACAATGAGCAGTTCTTC

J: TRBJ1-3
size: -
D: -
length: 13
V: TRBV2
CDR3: CASGGQLGNTIYF
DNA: TGTGCCAGCGGCGGACAGCTCGGAAACACCATATATTTT

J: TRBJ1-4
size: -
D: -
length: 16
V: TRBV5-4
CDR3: CASSLEGVVTNEKLFF
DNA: TGTGCCAGCAGCTTGGAGGGGGTGGTAACTAATGAAAAACTGTTTTTT

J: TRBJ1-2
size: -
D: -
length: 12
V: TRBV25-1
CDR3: CASSAGNYGYTF
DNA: TGTGCCAGCAGTGCCGGGAACTATGGCTACACCTTC

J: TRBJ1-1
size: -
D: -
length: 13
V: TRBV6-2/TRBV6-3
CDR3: CASSYLQNTEAFF
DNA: TGTGCCAGCAGTTACTTACAGAACACTGAAGCTTTCTTT

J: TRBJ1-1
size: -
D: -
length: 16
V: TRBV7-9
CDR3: CASSLAAVPLDGEAFF
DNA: TGTGCCAGCAGCTTAGCGGCAGTACCTCTTGATGGTGAAGCTTTCTTT

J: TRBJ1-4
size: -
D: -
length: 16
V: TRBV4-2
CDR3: CASSQENHGANEKLFF
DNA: TGTGCCAGCAGCCAAGAGAATCATGGGGCAAATGAAAAACTGTTTTTT

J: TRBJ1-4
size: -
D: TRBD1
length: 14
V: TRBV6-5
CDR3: CASSSGQIGEKLFF
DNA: TGTGCCAGCAGCTCGGGACAGATAGGAGAAAAACTGTTTTTT

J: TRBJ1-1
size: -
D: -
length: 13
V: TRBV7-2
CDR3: CASSQTGGTEAFF
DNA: TGTGCCAGCAGCCAAACGGGGGGCACTGAAGCTTTCTTT

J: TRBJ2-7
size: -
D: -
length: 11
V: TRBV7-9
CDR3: CASSSVGEQYF
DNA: TGTGCCAGCAGCTCGGTTGGTGAGCAGTACTTC

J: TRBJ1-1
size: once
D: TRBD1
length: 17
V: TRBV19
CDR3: CASVRTGYGTMNTEAFF
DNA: TGTGCCAGTGTCCGGACAGGGTACGGGACGATGAACACTGAAGCTTTCTTT

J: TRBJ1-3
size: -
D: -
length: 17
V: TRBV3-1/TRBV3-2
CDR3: CASSIFSQGFSGNTIYF
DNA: TGTGCCAGCAGCATCTTCTCGCAGGGGTTCAGTGGAAACACCATATATTTT

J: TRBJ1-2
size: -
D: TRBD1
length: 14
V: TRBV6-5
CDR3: CASSRDRLYYGYTF
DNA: TGTGCCAGCAGTCGGGACAGACTCTACTATGGCTACACCTTC

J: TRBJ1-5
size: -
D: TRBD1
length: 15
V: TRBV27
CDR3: CASSLTGQGDQPQHF
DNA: TGTGCCAGCAGTTTAACGGGACAGGGGGATCAGCCCCAGCATTTT

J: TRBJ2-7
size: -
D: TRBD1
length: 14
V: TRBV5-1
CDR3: CASSLGQGANEQYF
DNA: TGCGCCAGCAGCTTGGGACAGGGGGCCAACGAGCAGTACTTC

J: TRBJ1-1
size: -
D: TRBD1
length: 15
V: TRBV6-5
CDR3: CASTRQGAGGPEAFF
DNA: TGTGCCAGCACCCGGCAGGGGGCCGGGGGGCCTGAAGCTTTCTTT

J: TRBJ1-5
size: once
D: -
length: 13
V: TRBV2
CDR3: CASSVFSGVGKHF
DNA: TGTGCCAGCAGTGTTTTTTCGGGGGTGGGCAAGCATTTT

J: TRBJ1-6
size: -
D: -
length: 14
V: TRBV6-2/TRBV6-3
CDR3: CASSEARGGSPLHF
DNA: TGTGCCAGCAGTGAGGCCAGGGGTGGATCACCCCTCCACTTT

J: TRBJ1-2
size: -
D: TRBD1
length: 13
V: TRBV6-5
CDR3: CASRSGQVEGYTF
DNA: TGTGCCAGCAGGAGTGGACAGGTGGAAGGCTACACCTTC

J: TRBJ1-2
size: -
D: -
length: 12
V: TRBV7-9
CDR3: CASSAQQDGYTF
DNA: TGTGCCAGCAGCGCTCAACAGGATGGCTACACCTTC

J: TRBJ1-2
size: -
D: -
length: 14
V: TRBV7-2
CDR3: CASSPLGGGGGYTF
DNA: TGTGCCAGCAGCCCCTTGGGCGGAGGCGGGGGCTACACCTTC

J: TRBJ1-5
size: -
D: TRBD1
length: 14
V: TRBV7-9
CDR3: CASARTGGGQPQHF
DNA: TGTGCCAGCGCTCGGACAGGGGGCGGTCAGCCCCAGCATTTT

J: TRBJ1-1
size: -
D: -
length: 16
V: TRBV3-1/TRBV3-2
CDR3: CASSQDIGDLNTEAFF
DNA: TGTGCCAGCAGCCAAGATATCGGGGATCTGAACACTGAAGCTTTCTTT

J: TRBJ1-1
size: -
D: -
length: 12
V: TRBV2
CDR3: CASRTGRTEAFF
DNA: TGTGCCAGCAGGACAGGTAGGACTGAAGCTTTCTTT

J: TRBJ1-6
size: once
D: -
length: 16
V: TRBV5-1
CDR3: CASSPSAGHYNSPLHF
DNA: TGCGCCAGCAGCCCAAGCGCTGGACATTATAATTCACCCCTCCACTTT

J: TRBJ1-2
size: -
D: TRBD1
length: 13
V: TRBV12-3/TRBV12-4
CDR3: CASSAGTGNSYTF
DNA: TGTGCCAGCAGTGCGGGGACAGGGAACAGCTACACCTTC

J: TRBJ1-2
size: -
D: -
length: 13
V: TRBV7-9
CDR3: CASSLFRVYGYTF
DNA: TGTGCCAGCAGCTTATTCAGGGTATATGGCTACACCTTC

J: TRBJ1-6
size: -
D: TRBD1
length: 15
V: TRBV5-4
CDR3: CASSPRRGLNSPLHF
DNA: TGTGCCAGCAGCCCGCGTAGGGGGCTCAATTCACCCCTCCACTTT

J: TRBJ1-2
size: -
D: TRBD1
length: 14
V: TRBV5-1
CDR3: CASSFRGFDYGYTF
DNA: TGCGCCAGCAGCTTCAGGGGGTTTGACTATGGCTACACCTTC

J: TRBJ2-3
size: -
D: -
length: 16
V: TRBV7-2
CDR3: CASSLGQAASRHTQYF
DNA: TGTGCCAGCAGCTTAGGGCAAGCGGCCAGTAGGCATACGCAGTATTTT

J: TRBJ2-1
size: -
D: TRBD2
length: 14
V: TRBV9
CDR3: CASTVSGRDDEQFF
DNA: TGTGCCAGCACCGTTAGCGGGAGAGACGATGAGCAGTTCTTC

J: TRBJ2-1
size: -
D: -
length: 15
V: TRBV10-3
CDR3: CAISDPMGRGNEQFF
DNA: TGTGCCATCAGTGATCCGATGGGGAGAGGCAATGAGCAGTTCTTC

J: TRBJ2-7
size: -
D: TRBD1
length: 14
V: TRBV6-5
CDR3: CARGQGVFSYEQYF
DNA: TGTGCCAGGGGACAGGGTGTCTTCTCCTACGAGCAGTACTTC

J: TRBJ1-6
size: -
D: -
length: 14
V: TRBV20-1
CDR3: CSASDPAPGSPLHF
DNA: TGCAGTGCTAGTGACCCGGCGCCGGGATCACCCCTCCACTTT

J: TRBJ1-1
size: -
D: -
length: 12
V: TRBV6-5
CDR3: CASSSGDTEAFF
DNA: TGTGCCAGCAGTTCCGGGGACACTGAAGCTTTCTTT